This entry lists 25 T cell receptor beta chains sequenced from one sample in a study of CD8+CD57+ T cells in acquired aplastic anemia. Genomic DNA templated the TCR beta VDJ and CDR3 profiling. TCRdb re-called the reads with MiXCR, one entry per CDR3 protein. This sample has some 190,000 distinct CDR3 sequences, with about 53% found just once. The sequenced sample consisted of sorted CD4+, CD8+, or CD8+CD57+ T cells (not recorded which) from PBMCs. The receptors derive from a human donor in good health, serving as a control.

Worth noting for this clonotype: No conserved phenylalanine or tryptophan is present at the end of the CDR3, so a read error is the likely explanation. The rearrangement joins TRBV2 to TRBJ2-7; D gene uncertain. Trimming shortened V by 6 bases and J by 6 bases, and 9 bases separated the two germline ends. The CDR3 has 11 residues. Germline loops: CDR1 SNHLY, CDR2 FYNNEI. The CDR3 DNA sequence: TGTGCCAGCAGCATTCACCGCGAGCAGTACCTC. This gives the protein CASSIHREQYL.

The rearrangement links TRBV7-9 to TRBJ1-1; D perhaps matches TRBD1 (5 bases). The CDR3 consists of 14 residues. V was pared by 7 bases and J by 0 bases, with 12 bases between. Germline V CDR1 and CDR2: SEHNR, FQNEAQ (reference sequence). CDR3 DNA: TGTGCCAGCAACCCAGGGCAGCTGAACACTGAAGCTTTCTTT. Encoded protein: CASNPGQLNTEAFF.

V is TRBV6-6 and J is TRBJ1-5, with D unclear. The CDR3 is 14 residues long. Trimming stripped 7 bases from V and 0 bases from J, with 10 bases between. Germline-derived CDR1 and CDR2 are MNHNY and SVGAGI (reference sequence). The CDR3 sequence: CASKGRNSNQPQHF. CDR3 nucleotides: TGTGCCAGCAAGGGCAGGAATAGCAATCAGCCCCAGCATTTT.

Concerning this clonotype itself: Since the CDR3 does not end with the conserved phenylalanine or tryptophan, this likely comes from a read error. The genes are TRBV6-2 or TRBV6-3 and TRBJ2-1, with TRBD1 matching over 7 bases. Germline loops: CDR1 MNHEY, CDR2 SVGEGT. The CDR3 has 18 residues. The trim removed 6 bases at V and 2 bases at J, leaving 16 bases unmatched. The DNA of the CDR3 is TGTGCCAGCAGAAAGGACAGGACCCCGACACGACCCTACAATGAGCAGTTCCTC. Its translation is CASRKDRTPTRPYNEQFL.

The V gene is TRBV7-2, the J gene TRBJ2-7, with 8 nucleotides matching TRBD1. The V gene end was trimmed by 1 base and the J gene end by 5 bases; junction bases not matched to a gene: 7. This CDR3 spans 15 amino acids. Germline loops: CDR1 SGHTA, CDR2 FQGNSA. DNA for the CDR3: TGTGCCAGCAGCTTAGTTTACAGGGGGATCAACGAGCAGTACTTC. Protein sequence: CASSLVYRGINEQYF.

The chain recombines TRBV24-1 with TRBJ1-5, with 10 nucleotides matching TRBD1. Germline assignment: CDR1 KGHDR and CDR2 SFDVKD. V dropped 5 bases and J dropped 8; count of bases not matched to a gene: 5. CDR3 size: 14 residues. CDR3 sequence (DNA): TGTGCCACCAGTGGGGGGACAGGGGAGAAGCCCCAGCATTTT. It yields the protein CATSGGTGEKPQHF.

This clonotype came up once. CDR3 protein: CATSNGGNRVRQPQHF. The CDR3 region has the DNA TGTGCCACCAGCAATGGCGGTAACAGGGTAAGGCAGCCCCAGCATTTT. The chain employs TRBV15 and TRBJ1-5, with D maybe TRBD1 (6 bases). Trimming took off 4 bases at V and 7 bases at J, with 20 bases between the two ends. The CDR3 has 16 residues. The germline V gene has CDR1 LNHNV and CDR2 YYDKDF (reference sequence).

CDR3 residues: CSASLGYETRVQPQHF. In DNA form, the CDR3 reads TGCAGTGCTAGTTTAGGATACGAGACACGAGTTCAGCCCCAGCATTTT. The chain is built from TRBV20-1 and TRBJ1-5; no definite D call. The CDR3 runs to 16 residues. Germline loops: CDR1 DFQATT, CDR2 SNEGSKA (reference sequence). Trimming took off 3 bases at V and 6 bases at J, with 21 bases between the two ends.

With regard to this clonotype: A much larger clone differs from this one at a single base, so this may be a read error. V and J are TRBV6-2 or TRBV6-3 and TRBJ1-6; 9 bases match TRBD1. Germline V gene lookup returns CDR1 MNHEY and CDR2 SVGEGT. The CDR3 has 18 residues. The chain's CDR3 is CASSYSTPGTGWISPFHF. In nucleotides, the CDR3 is TGTGCCAGCAGTTACTCGACCCCCGGGACAGGGTGGATATCACCCTTCCACTTT.

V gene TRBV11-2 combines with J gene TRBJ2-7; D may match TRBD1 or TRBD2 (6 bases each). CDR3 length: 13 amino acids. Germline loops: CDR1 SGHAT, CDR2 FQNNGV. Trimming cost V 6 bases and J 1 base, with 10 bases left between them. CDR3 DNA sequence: TGTGCCAGCAGGGGGGGCCCTTCCTACGAGCAGTACTTC. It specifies CASRGGPSYEQYF.

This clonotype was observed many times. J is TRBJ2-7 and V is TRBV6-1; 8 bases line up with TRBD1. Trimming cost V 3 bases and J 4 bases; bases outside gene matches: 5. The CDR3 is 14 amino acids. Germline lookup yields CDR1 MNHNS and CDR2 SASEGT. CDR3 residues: CASSDRTGRYEQYF. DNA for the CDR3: TGTGCCAGCAGTGATCGGACAGGGCGATACGAGCAGTACTTC.

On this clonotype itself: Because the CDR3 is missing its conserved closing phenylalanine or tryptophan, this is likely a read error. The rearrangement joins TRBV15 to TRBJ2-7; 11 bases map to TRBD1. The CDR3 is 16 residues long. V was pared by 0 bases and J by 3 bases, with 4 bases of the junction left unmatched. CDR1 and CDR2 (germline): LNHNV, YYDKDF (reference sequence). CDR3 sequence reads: CATSREGTGGHYEQYL. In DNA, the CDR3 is TGTGCCACCAGCAGAGAAGGGACAGGGGGACACTACGAGCAGTACCTC.

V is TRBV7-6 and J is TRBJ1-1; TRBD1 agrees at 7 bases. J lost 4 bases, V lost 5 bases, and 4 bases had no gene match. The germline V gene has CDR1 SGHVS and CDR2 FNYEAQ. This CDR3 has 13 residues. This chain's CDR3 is CASSQGGFTEAFF. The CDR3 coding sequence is TGTGCCAGCAGCCAGGGGGGGTTCACTGAAGCTTTCTTT.

CDR3 nucleotide sequence: TGTGCCAGCAGCTTCGAAGGGGGCACAGATACGCAGTATTTT. The encoded protein is CASSFEGGTDTQYF. The chain recombines TRBV5-6 with TRBJ2-3; the D gene is possibly TRBD1 (5 bases). The CDR3 has 14 amino acids. The germline V gene has CDR1 SGHDT and CDR2 YYEEEE. The V end was cut by 2 bases, the J end by 1 base, with 8 bases between.

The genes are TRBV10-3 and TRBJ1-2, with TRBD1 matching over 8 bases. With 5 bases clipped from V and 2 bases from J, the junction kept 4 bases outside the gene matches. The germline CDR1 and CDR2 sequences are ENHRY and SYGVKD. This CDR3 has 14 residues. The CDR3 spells CAISQRTGNYGYTF. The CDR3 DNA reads TGTGCCATCAGTCAAAGGACAGGGAACTATGGCTACACCTTC.

CDR3 residues: CSVGGQGLEAFF. The CDR3 DNA reads as TGCAGCGTGGGCGGACAGGGGCTGGAAGCTTTCTTT. The rearrangement uses TRBV29-1 and TRBJ1-1; 9 bases match TRBD1. CDR3 length: 12 amino acids. Losses at the gene ends were 6 bases for V and 8 bases for J; bases not matched to a gene: 7. Looked up from germline, CDR1 is SQVTM and CDR2 is ANQGSEA.

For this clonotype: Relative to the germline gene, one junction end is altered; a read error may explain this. As DNA, the CDR3 is TGTGCCAGCAGTGGACACAGGGCTATGAACACTGAAGCTTTCTTT. This codes for CASSGHRAMNTEAFF. The rearrangement links TRBV10-3 to TRBJ1-1; tentatively, D is TRBD1 (6 bases). Per the germline V gene, CDR1 is ENHRY and CDR2 is SYGVKD. The CDR3 loop spans 15 amino acids.

This CDR3 reads CAASYTRTDTQYF. CDR3 nucleotide sequence: TGTGCCGCCTCTTACACTCGCACAGATACGCAGTATTTT. The rearrangement uses TRBV15 and TRBJ2-3; no reliable D call. This CDR3 spans 13 amino acids. Trimming stripped 11 bases from V and 1 base from J, with 13 bases between. Germline CDR1 is LNHNV and CDR2 is YYDKDF (reference sequence).

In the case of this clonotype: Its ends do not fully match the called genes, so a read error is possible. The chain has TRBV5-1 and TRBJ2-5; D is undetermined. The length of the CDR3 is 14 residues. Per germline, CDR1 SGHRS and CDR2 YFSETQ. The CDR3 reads CASSARQFQETQYF. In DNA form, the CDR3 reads TGTGCCAGCAGCGCACGCCAATTCCAAGAGACCCAGTACTTC.

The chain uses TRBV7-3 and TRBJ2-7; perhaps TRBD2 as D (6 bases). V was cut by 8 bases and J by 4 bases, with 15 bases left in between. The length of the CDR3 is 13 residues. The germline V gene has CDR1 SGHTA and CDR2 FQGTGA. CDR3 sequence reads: CASVQGLDYEQYF. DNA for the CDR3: TGTGCCAGCGTCCAGGGACTGGATTACGAGCAGTACTTC.

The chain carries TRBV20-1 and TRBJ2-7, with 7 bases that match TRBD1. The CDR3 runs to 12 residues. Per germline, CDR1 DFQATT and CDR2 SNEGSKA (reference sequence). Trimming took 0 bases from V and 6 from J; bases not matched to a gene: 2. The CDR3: CSARDQGVEQYF. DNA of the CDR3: TGCAGTGCTAGAGATCAGGGGGTCGAGCAGTACTTC.

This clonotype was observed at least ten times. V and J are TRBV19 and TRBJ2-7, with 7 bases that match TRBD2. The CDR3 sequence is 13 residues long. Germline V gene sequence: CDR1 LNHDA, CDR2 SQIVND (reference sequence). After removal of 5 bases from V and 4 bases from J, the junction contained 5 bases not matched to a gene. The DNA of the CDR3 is TGTGCCAGTAGTTCCGGCGGGGGTTACGAGCAGTACTTC. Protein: CASSSGGGYEQYF.

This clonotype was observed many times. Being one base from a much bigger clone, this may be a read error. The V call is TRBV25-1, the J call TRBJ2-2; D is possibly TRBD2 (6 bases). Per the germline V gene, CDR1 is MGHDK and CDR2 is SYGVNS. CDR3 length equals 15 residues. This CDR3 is CASSDRGLAGGELLF. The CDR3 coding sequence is TGTGCCAGCAGTGACCGGGGTCTAGCCGGCGGGGAGCTGCTTTTT.

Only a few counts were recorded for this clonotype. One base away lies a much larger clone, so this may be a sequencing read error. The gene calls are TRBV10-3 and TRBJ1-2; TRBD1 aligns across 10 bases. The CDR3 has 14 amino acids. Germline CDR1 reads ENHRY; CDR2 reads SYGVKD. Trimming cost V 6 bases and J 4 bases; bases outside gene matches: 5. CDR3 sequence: CAIRRQGAGYGYTF. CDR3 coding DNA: TGTGCCATCAGACGACAGGGGGCAGGCTATGGCTACACCTTC.

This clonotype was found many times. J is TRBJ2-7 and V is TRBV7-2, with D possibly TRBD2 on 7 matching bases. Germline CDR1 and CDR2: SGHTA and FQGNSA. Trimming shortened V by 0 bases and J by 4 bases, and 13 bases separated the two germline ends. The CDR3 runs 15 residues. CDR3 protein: CASSLAVGGQYEQYF. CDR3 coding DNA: TGTGCCAGCAGCTTAGCTGTCGGGGGGCAGTACGAGCAGTACTTC.